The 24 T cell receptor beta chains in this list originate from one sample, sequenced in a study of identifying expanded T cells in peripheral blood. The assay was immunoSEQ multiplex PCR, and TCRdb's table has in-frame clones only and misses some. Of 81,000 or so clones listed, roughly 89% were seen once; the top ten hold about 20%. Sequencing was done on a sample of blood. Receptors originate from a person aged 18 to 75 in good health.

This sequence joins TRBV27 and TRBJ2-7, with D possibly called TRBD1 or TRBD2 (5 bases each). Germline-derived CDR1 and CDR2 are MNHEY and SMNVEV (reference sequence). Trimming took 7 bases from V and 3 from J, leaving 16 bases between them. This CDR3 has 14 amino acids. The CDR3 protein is CASTSGGSNYEQYF. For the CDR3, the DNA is TGTGCCAGCACAAGTGGGGGTAGTAACTACGAGCAGTACTTC.

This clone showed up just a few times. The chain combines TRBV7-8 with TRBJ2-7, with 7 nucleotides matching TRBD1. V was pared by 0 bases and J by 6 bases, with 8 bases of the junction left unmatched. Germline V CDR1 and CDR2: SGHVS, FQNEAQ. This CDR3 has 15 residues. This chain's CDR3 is CASSLAGQALSEQYF. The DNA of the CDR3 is TGTGCCAGCAGCTTAGCTGGACAGGCCTTAAGCGAGCAGTACTTC. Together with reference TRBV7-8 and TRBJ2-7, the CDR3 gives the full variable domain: GAGVSQSPRYKVAKRGQDVALRCDPISGHVSLFWYQQALGQGPEFLTYFQNEAQLDKSGLPSDRFFAERPEGSVSTLKIQRTQQEDSAVYLCASSLAGQALSEQYFGPGTRLTVT.

CDR3 protein: CASSMGLNTEAFF. The DNA for the CDR3 is TGTGCCAGTAGTATGGGCCTGAACACTGAAGCTTTCTTT. The chain is built from TRBV19 and TRBJ1-1; D remains unclear. This CDR3 is 13 amino acids long. The germline gives CDR1 LNHDA, CDR2 SQIVND (reference sequence). Between the trimmed V and J ends, which lost 3 bases and 0 bases, there was a span of 5 bases.

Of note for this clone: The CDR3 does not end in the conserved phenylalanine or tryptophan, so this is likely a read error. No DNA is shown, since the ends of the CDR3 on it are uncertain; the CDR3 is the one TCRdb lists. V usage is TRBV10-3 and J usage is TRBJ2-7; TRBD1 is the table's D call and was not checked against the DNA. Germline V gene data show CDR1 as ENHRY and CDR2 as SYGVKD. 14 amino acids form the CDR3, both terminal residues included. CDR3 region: CAISESPDRGPGMY.

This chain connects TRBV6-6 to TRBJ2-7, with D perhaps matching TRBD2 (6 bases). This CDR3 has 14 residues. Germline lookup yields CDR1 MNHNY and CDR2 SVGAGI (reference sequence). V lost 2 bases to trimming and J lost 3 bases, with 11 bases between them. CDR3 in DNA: TGTGCCAGCAGTTACAGGGGCGGGATCTACGAGCAGTACTTC. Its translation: CASSYRGGIYEQYF.

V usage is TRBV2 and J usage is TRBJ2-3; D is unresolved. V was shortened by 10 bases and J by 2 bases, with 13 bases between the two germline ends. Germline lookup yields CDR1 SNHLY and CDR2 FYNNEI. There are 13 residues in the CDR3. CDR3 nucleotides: TGTGCCACCCAAGGGCCGTACACAGATACGCAGTATTTT. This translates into CATQGPYTDTQYF.

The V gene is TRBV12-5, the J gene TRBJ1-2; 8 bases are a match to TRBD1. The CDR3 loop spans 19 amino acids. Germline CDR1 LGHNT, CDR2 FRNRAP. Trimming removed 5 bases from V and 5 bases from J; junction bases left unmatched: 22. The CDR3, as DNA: TGTGCTAGTGGTCCCATCCGAGAGGACAGGGATGGACGTAGGTATGGCTACACCTTC. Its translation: CASGPIREDRDGRRYGYTF.

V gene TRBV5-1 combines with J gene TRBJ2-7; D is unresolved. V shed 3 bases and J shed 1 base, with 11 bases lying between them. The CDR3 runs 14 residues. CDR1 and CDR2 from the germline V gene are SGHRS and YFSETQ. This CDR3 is CASSSTTESYEQYF. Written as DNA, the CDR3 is TGCGCCAGCAGCTCTACGACGGAATCCTACGAGCAGTACTTC.

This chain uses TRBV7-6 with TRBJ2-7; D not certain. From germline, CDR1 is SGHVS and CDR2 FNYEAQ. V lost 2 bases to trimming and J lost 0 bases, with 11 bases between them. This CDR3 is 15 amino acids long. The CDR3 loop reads CASSLQDDASYEQYF. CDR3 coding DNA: TGTGCCAGCAGCTTACAGGATGACGCCTCCTACGAGCAGTACTTC.

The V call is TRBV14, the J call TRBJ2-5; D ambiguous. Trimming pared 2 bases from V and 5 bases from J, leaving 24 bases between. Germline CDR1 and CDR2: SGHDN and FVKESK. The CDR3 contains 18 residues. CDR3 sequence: CASSQKYRWRLFEETQYF. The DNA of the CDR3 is TGTGCCAGCAGCCAAAAGTACAGATGGAGATTGTTTGAGGAGACCCAGTACTTC.

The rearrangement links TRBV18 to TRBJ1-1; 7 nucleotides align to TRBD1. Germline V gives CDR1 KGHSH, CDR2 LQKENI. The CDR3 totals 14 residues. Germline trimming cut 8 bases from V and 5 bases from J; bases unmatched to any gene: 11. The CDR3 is CASQTPPGGTEAFF. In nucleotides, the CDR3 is TGTGCCAGCCAGACTCCTCCAGGGGGGACTGAAGCTTTCTTT.

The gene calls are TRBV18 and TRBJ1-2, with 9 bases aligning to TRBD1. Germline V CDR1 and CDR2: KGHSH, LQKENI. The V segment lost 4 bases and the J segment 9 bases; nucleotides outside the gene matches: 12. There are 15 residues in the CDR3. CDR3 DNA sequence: TGTGCCAGCTCACTACCGGGACAGGGCCCAATTCGCTACACCTTC. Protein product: CASSLPGQGPIRYTF.

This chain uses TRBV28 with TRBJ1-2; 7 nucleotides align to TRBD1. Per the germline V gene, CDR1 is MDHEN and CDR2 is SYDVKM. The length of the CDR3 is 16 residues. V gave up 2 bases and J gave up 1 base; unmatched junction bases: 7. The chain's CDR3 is CASSLDVGQFNYGYTF. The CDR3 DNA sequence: TGTGCCAGCAGTTTAGACGTGGGACAGTTTAACTATGGCTACACCTTC.

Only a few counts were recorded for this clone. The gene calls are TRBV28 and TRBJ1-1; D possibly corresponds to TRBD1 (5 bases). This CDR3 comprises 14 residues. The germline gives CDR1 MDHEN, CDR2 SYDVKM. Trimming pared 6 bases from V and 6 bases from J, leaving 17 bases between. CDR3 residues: CASRVGPARAEAFF. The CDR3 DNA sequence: TGTGCCAGCAGAGTGGGACCGGCGAGGGCTGAAGCTTTCTTT.

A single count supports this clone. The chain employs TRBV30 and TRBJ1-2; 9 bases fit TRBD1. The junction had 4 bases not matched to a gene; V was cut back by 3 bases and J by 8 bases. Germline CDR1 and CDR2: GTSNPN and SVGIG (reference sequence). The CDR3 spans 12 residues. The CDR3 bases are TGTGCCTGGAGCGGACAGGGGTTAGGCTACACCTTC. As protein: CAWSGQGLGYTF.

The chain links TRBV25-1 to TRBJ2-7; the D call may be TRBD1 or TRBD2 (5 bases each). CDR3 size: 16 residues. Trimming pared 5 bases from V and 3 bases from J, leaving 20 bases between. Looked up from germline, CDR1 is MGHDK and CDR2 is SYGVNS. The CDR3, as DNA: TGTGCCAGCAGTCCCGGGGCCCCTTTGGGAAACTACGAGCAGTACTTC. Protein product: CASSPGAPLGNYEQYF.

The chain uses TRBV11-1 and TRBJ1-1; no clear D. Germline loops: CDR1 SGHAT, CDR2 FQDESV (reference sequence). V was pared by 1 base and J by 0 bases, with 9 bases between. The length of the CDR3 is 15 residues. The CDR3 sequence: CASSLVVEMNTEAFF. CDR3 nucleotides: TGTGCCAGCAGCTTAGTCGTTGAGATGAACACTGAAGCTTTCTTT.

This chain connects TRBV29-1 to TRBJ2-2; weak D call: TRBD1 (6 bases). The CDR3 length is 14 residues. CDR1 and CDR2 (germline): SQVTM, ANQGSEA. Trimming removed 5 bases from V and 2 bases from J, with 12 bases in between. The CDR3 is CSVPRTVNTGELFF. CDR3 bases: TGCAGCGTTCCTCGGACAGTCAACACCGGGGAGCTGTTTTTT.

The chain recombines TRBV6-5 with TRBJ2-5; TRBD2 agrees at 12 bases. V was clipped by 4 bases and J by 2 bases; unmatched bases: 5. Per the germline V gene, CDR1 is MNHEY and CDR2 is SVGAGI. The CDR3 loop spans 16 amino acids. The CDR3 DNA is TGTGCCAGCAGTTCCCTAGCGGGAGGGCCGCAAGAGACCCAGTACTTC. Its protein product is CASSSLAGGPQETQYF.

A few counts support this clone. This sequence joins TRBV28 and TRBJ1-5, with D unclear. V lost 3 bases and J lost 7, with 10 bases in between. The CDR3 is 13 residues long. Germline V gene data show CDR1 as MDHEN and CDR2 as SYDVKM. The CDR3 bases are TGTGCCAGCAGTTTTGAAGTCTTGCAGCCCCAGCATTTT. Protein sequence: CASSFEVLQPQHF.

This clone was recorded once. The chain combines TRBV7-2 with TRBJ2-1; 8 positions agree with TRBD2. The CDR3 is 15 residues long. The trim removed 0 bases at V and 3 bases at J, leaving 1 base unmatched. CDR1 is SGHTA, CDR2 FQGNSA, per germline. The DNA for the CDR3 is TGTGCCAGCAGCTTAGCAGCGGGAGACTACAATGAGCAGTTCTTC. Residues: CASSLAAGDYNEQFF.

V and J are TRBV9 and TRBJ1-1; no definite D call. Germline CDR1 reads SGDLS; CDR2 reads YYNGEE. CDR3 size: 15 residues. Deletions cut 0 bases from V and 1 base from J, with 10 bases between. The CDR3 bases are TGTGCCAGCAGCGTAGGGGAAGGCCCGAACACTGAAGCTTTCTTT. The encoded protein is CASSVGEGPNTEAFF.

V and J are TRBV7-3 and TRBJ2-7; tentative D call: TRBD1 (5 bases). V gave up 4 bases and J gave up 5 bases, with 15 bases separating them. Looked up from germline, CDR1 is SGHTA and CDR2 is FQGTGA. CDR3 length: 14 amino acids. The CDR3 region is CASSSFGQGDEQYF. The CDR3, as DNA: TGTGCCAGCAGCTCCTTCGGGCAGGGCGACGAGCAGTACTTC.

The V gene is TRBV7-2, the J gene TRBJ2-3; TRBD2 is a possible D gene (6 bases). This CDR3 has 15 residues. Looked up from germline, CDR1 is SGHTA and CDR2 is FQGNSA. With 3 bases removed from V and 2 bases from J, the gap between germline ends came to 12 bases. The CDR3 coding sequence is TGTGCCAGCAGCTTGCAAGCGGGCGTCACAGATACGCAGTATTTT. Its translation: CASSLQAGVTDTQYF.